This TCR beta chain was observed in a study of technical replicates of blood from several donors. Only in-frame clones appear in the TCRdb table, and some are missing; sequencing was by immunoSEQ multiplex PCR. The repertoire holds over 10,000 clones, roughly 93% seen once, with 9.1% in the top ten. Looked up from germline, CDR1 is MNHEY and CDR2 is SMNVEV (reference sequence). The CDR3 runs to 16 residues. V gave up 5 bases and J gave up 1 base; unmatched junction bases: 7. The chain is built from TRBV27 and TRBJ2-7; 11 bases fit TRBD2. The clonotype comes from a human donor in good health. Sequencing was performed on PBMCs. CDR3 loop: CASSRLAGGKSYEQYF. In DNA, the CDR3 is TGTGCCAGCAGTCGTTTAGCGGGAGGGAAGTCCTACGAGCAGTACTTC.